This T cell receptor beta chain was sequenced for a study of blood T cell repertoires in COVID-19 (dated by TCRdb to 2019 to 2021). Background on the whole study: Samples covering the acute and convalescent phases of COVID-19 were provided by collaborators in the United States, Italy and Spain. The prospective study material was composed of cDNA or gDNA derived from T cells, B-cell-depleted T cells, or PBMCs. The dataset comprised deeply sampled blood TCRbeta repertoires from subjects exposed to, actively infected with, or recovered from COVID-19. The repertoires were released in a freely available public database meant as a resource for research on the immune response to SARS-CoV-2. Samples were obtained from the ongoing ImmuneRACE study (first 160 participants) and from roughly 1,300 subjects provided by 6 global collaborators. A de-identified subject ID, COVID-19 status, age in years and sex were almost always included in the sample metadata. Where available, HLA class I and class II types were obtained from metadata supplied by the sample provider rather than from assay-based typing.

The CDR3 runs 16 amino acids, cysteine and phenylalanine included. The retained sequence is limited to the CDR3, 48 bases, with the frame set at the first base. For this chain, trimming is 5 bases at the V end and 3 bases at the J end, and the number of junction bases without a gene match is 10. CDR1 and CDR2 were assigned from the germline V gene as SGDLS and YYNGEE. Results the study describes overall, beyond this receptor: How much clinical and demographic metadata was included differed by source and by participant, and the metadata was provided uncurated.

On this clone: Its antigen specificity is not known. The record has no base qualities; no much larger clone is one base away.

In the prospective study, participants were about 18 to 95 years old, resided in about two dozen geographic areas of the United States, and were enrolled through a virtual design. In the prospective study, participants were assigned to cohorts based on the clinical history participants reported in a screening survey and a study questionnaire. ImmuneRACE Cohort 3 recovered participants were defined by two consecutive negative NP/OP PCR tests, healthcare professional clearance, or symptom resolution. Each participant in the prospective study had whole blood, serum and a nasopharyngeal or oropharyngeal swab collected by mobile phlebotomists. Prospective study participants could optionally give additional blood draws and questionnaires over a roughly two-month period. Prospective study blood samples were shipped either frozen or at room temperature before DNA extraction. TCRbeta CDR3 regions were amplified from genomic DNA by means of the immunoSEQ Assay, a bias-controlled multiplex PCR. In the original analysis: Nucleated cell counts per sample were estimated from amplification of reference gene primers within the assay. To quantify the absolute abundance of each unique TCRbeta CDR3 rearrangement, sequence reads were collapsed and filtered. Productive Simpson clonality was computed per sample as the square root of Simpson's diversity index over productive rearrangements. Held by TCRdb, this immuneACCESS table contains in-frame sequences only and omits some clones. Under half of the omission traces to an unresolved V gene where checked; the cause of the rest is unknown. That table gives V, J and clone size, and the DNA gave D and trimming. Recorded for this sample are roughly 160,000 clones; more than 65% of them occurred a single time. The ten largest clones represent around a sixth of the sample.

The sample was PBMCs or T cells enriched from blood (not recorded which). The source is a man between 60 and 75 years old who had recovered from COVID-19. The receptor chain draws on TRBV9 and TRBJ2-3; 9 bases in the middle match TRBD2. The CDR3 protein sequence reads: CASSGLRTSETDTQYF. The nucleotide sequence is given as TGTGCCAGCAGTGGACTTAGGACTAGCGAGACAGATACGCAGTATTTT.